The rows below give T cell receptor beta chains drawn from one sample of a study of shared clonotypes between healthy human individuals. Here immunoSEQ multiplex PCR was the method, and the copy in TCRdb shows in-frame clones only, minus some. Among around 300,000 clones listed, over 75% were seen once. The material sequenced was memory CD8+ T cells sorted from blood. These receptors originate from a man between 18 and 29 years old in good health. Each CDR3 is given with its conserved first and last residue. The order of the fields is CDR3 DNA, CDR3 protein, CDR3 length, J gene, D gene, clone size, V gene. The D gene is left open where the match is weak. Only part of the rows carry a size: once, few, many, or a class if the clone is expanded.

TGTGCCATCAGTGCGACGGGGTGGGAGACCCAGTACTTC CAISATGWETQYF 13 TRBJ2-5 . . TRBV10-3
TGCAGCGTTGAGCAGAGTAGCGGGAGGTATTACGAGCAGTACTTC CSVEQSSGRYYEQYF 15 TRBJ2-7 TRBD2 . TRBV29-1
TGTGCCAGCACCCCGACCCGGGGACAGTCCCAGGAGACCCAGTACTTC CASTPTRGQSQETQYF 16 TRBJ2-5 TRBD1 . TRBV2
TGTGCCAGCAGTCCCCGGATGGATACGCAGTATTTT CASSPRMDTQYF 12 TRBJ2-3 . . TRBV27
TGCGCCAGCAGTGACACAATCGGTGAGCAGTTCTTC CASSDTIGEQFF 12 TRBJ2-1 . . TRBV10-1
TGTGCCACCCTCTCGTGGGGCAGCTCCTACGAGCAGTACTTC CATLSWGSSYEQYF 14 TRBJ2-7 . . TRBV6-1
TGTGCCAGCAGTAAACAAGGGTTTACGACTGGGGCCAACGTCCTGACTTTC CASSKQGFTTGANVLTF 17 TRBJ2-6 . . TRBV28
TGTGCCAGCAGTTACTCAGGGGCTTACTATGGCTACACCTTC CASSYSGAYYGYTF 14 TRBJ1-2 . . TRBV6-5
TGTGCCAGCAGTTCTTTATTAGGGCAGACCGACGGCTACACCTTC CASSSLLGQTDGYTF 15 TRBJ1-2 . . TRBV28
TGTGCCAGCAGTTCGGACCACTTCACTGAAGCTTTCTTT CASSSDHFTEAFF 13 TRBJ1-1 . . TRBV28
TGCGCCAGCAGCCAAGAAGATTTTGTGATTTATTCTTCACCCCTCCACTTT CASSQEDFVIYSSPLHF 17 TRBJ1-6 . . TRBV4-1
TGCAGCGTTGAGGGGTCCGGGGAGCTGTTTTTT CSVEGSGELFF 11 TRBJ2-2 . . TRBV29-1
TGTGCCAGCAGCCCGGACAGCGGAAACACCATATATTTT CASSPDSGNTIYF 13 TRBJ1-3 . once TRBV5-6
TGCAGTGCTAGTCAAGGGTTTGAAGCTTTCTTT CSASQGFEAFF 11 TRBJ1-1 . . TRBV20-1
TGTGCCAGCAGCGTCGCTCCCGCCTACGAGCAGTACTTC CASSVAPAYEQYF 13 TRBJ2-7 . . TRBV9
TGCGCCAGCAGCCTAGCACTAGGCGGCACAGATACGCAGTATTTT CASSLALGGTDTQYF 15 TRBJ2-3 . . TRBV5-1